A single sample gave rise to the 25 T cell receptor beta chains below, sequenced in a study of blood T cell repertoires in COVID-19. The assay was immunoSEQ multiplex PCR, and TCRdb's table has in-frame clones only and misses some. The table has approximately 140,000 clones, approximately 90% seen once. Sample: peripheral blood. The receptors shown here come from a woman between 55 and 75 years old with active or convalescent COVID-19.

This clone was seen only once. The chain has TRBV3-1 (or the pseudogene TRBV3-2) and TRBJ2-1; 9 bases agree with TRBD1. The V and J ends lost 4 bases and 5 bases, in that order; junction bases with no gene match: 15. This CDR3 is 18 amino acids long. Per the germline V gene, CDR1 is LGHDT and CDR2 is YNNKEL (reference sequence). CDR3 protein: CASSPDWAPGQGDNEQFF. CDR3 DNA: TGTGCCAGCAGCCCTGATTGGGCTCCGGGACAGGGAGACAATGAGCAGTTCTTC.

This chain's CDR3 is CASSRRPQETQYF. The CDR3 DNA follows: TGTGCCAGCAGCCGCAGGCCCCAAGAGACCCAGTACTTC. J is TRBJ2-5 and V is TRBV7-6; D uncertain. The ends were cut back, 5 bases at V and 1 base at J, with 8 bases in the middle. The CDR3 has 13 amino acids. Germline-derived CDR1 and CDR2 are SGHVS and FNYEAQ.

About this clone itself: Other DNA sequences within the sample encode an identical CDR3. The V call is TRBV19, the J call TRBJ1-2, with 9 bases matching TRBD1. V lost 6 bases to trimming and J lost 3 bases; unmatched junction nucleotides: 5. Germline CDR1 LNHDA, CDR2 SQIVND (reference sequence). This CDR3 has 14 amino acids. The CDR3 region is CASSKDRGDYGYTF. The CDR3 nucleotides are TGTGCCAGTAGCAAAGACAGGGGGGACTATGGCTACACCTTC.

The chain recombines TRBV18 with TRBJ2-3; TRBD2 aligns across 12 bases. Germline assignment: CDR1 KGHSH and CDR2 LQKENI. J was trimmed by 1 base and V by 6 bases; bases with no gene match: 8. The CDR3 is made up of 17 amino acids. The CDR3 DNA reads TGTGCCAGCTCGCAGCGGACTAGCGGGGCCGGCACAGATACGCAGTATTTT. Translated, it gives CASSQRTSGAGTDTQYF.

The chain is built from TRBV19 and TRBJ1-6, with 7 positions matching TRBD1. This CDR3 is 13 amino acids long. J lost 10 bases, V lost 6 bases, and 6 bases had no gene match. Germline V CDR1 and CDR2: LNHDA, SQIVND (reference sequence). CDR3 coding DNA: TGTGCCAGTAGCCGACAGGGAAGCTCACCCCTCCACTTT. Protein product: CASSRQGSSPLHF.

The V gene is TRBV5-1, the J gene TRBJ2-2; D possibly corresponds to TRBD1 (6 bases). Germline V CDR1 and CDR2: SGHRS, YFSETQ. Between the trimmed V and J ends, which lost 3 bases and 7 bases, there was a span of 13 bases. The CDR3 has 14 residues. The CDR3 region is CASSSEGTFGELFF. In nucleotides, the CDR3 is TGCGCCAGCAGCTCCGAAGGGACATTCGGGGAGCTGTTTTTT.

V gene TRBV18 combines with J gene TRBJ2-1; TRBD1 matches 7 bases. Per germline, CDR1 KGHSH and CDR2 LQKENI. V was clipped by 4 bases and J by 2 bases; unmatched bases: 5. CDR3 length: 15 residues. As DNA, the CDR3 is TGTGCCAGCTCACAGGGGGCCCCCCCCTACAATGAGCAGTTCTTC. Translated, it gives CASSQGAPPYNEQFF.

The genes are TRBV4-3 and TRBJ1-1; 8 nucleotides line up with TRBD1. V dropped 0 bases and J dropped 9; count of bases not matched to a gene: 6. CDR3 length: 14 amino acids. The germline V gene encodes CDR1 LGHNA and CDR2 YSLEER. The DNA for the CDR3 is TGCGCCAGCAGCCAAGAAGCCAGGGGGCCCAAAGCTTTCTTT. This translates into CASSQEARGPKAFF.

The V and J genes are TRBV5-1 and TRBJ2-5; perhaps TRBD1 as D (5 bases). CDR1 and CDR2 (germline): SGHRS, YFSETQ. With 0 bases removed from V and 1 base from J, the gap between germline ends came to 10 bases. The CDR3 runs 15 residues. The CDR3 spells CASSLGQTIQETQYF. The CDR3 region has the DNA TGCGCCAGCAGCTTGGGACAGACCATCCAAGAGACCCAGTACTTC.

The chain joins TRBV12-5 to TRBJ2-2, with a possible D match to TRBD1 (6 bases). The CDR3 contains 15 residues. Trimming stripped 2 bases from V and 0 bases from J, with 7 bases between. CDR1 LGHNT and CDR2 FRNRAP come from the germline V gene. Here the CDR3 DNA reads TGTGCTAGTGGTTTGACAGGGACGAACACCGGGGAGCTGTTTTTT. Amino acid sequence: CASGLTGTNTGELFF. Full variable domain (outside the CDR3, taken from reference TRBV12-5 and TRBJ2-2): DARVTQTPRHKVTEMGQEVTMRCQPILGHNTVFWYRQTMMQGLELLAYFRNRAPLDDSGMPKDRFSAEMPDATLATLKIQPSEPRDSAVYFCASGLTGTNTGELFFGEGSRLTVL.

This clone was seen just once. The V gene is TRBV18, the J gene TRBJ2-1, with TRBD2 matching 8 bases. V dropped 5 bases and J dropped 4; count of bases not matched to a gene: 4. Germline values: CDR1 KGHSH, CDR2 LQKENI. CDR3 length: 14 amino acids. CDR3: CASSTSGRYNEQFF. The CDR3 bases are TGTGCCAGCTCAACTAGCGGTAGATACAATGAGCAGTTCTTC.

The V gene is TRBV19, the J gene TRBJ1-5; 8 bases map to TRBD1. The ends lost 4 bases at V and 9 bases at J; junction bases unmatched: 8. Germline-derived CDR1 and CDR2 are LNHDA and SQIVND (reference sequence). This CDR3 contains 14 residues. The CDR3, as DNA: TGTGCCAGTAGTAAAGGACAGGGCCCCAGGCCCCAGCATTTT. It codes for CASSKGQGPRPQHF.

The chain joins TRBV6-2 or TRBV6-3 to TRBJ2-3; 15 bases are a match to TRBD2. The V gene end was trimmed by 2 bases and the J gene end by 0 bases; junction bases not matched to a gene: 12. CDR1 MNHEY and CDR2 SVGEGT come from the germline V gene. The CDR3 has 21 amino acids. The CDR3, as DNA: TGTGCCAGCAGTTACCCTACAGGGACTAGCGGGGGGACCCGTAGCACAGATACGCAGTATTTT. Its protein product is CASSYPTGTSGGTRSTDTQYF.

In this sample, this clone turned up once. The chain is built from TRBV18 and TRBJ2-5, with 8 bases aligning to TRBD2. J was trimmed by 1 base and V by 0 bases; bases with no gene match: 1. This CDR3 is 15 amino acids long. Germline V gene sequence: CDR1 KGHSH, CDR2 LQKENI. CDR3 coding DNA: TGTGCCAGCTCACCACCTAGCGGGGTCCAAGAGACCCAGTACTTC. Its translation: CASSPPSGVQETQYF. The variable domain in full, completed from reference TRBV18 and TRBJ2-5, reads NAGVMQNPRHLVRRRGQEARLRCSPMKGHSHVYWYRQLPEEGLKFMVYLQKENIIDESGMPKERFSAEFPKEGPSILRIQQVVRGDSAAYFCASSPPSGVQETQYFGPGTRLLVL.

This clone rates as medium-sized. CDR3 loop: CASSYGLEPPGRTQYF. The CDR3 bases are TGTGCCAGCAGTTACGGGCTGGAGCCTCCGGGGAGGACCCAGTACTTC. The gene calls are TRBV6-2 or TRBV6-3 and TRBJ2-5; TRBD2 might be the D (5 bases). The V gene lost 2 bases and the J gene lost 7 bases, with 20 bases spanning the gap. Germline CDR1 and CDR2: MNHEY and SVGEGT. The CDR3 runs 16 residues.

This clone has just one count. CDR3 sequence (DNA): TGCGCCAGCAGCCAAGAAGAGAATAACAGGGACTCCTACAATGAGCAGTTCTTC. Protein product: CASSQEENNRDSYNEQFF. This chain uses TRBV4-1 with TRBJ2-1, with TRBD1 as a possible D gene (6 bases). V dropped 0 bases and J dropped 0 bases, with 15 bases sitting between them. The CDR3 sequence is 18 residues long. The germline V gene has CDR1 MGHRA and CDR2 YSYEKL.

This chain connects TRBV3-1 (or the pseudogene TRBV3-2) to TRBJ1-2; D uncertain. The CDR3 has 15 residues. Germline V lookup: CDR1 LGHDT, CDR2 YNNKEL (reference sequence). Trimming pared 3 bases from V and 1 base from J, leaving 12 bases between. CDR3 in DNA: TGTGCCAGCAGCCACCCGGTGGCGGATAACTATGGCTACACCTTC. Residues: CASSHPVADNYGYTF.

V is TRBV21-1 and J is TRBJ1-4; the D call of TRBD1 is as the table states it, not checked on the DNA. TRBV21-1 is an annotated pseudogene. The CDR3 consists of 18 residues. The DNA of the CDR3 is TGTGCCAGCAGCAAGGGGCGACAGCCTCGTGCAACTAATGAAAAACTGTTTTTT. Protein: CASSKGRQPRATNEKLFF.

The V gene is TRBV6-1, the J gene TRBJ2-3; 10 bases align to TRBD2. Germline V gives CDR1 MNHNS, CDR2 SASEGT. V was clipped by 7 bases and J by 5 bases; unmatched bases: 6. This CDR3 is built from 14 residues. CDR3 in amino acids: CASTHSGGLDTQYF. In nucleotides, the CDR3 is TGTGCCAGCACCCATAGCGGGGGGTTAGATACGCAGTATTTT.

This sequence joins TRBV25-1 and TRBJ1-5; maybe TRBD1 (6 bases). V was clipped by 4 bases and J by 4 bases, with 14 bases between them. The CDR3 runs 15 residues. Per the germline V gene, CDR1 is MGHDK and CDR2 is SYGVNS. The CDR3 bases are TGTGCCAGCAGTGCCACAGGGTATGGAAATCAGCCCCAGCATTTT. Amino acid sequence: CASSATGYGNQPQHF.

V and J are TRBV5-4 and TRBJ2-3; TRBD2 agrees at 10 bases. Germline V lookup: CDR1 SGHNT, CDR2 YYREEE (reference sequence). Losses at the gene ends were 4 bases for V and 2 bases for J; bases not matched to a gene: 16. This CDR3 is 19 amino acids long. In DNA, the CDR3 is TGTGCCAGCAGCCGCGCTCTAGCGGGGGCGGGCCCCTCCACAGATACGCAGTATTTT. Its protein is CASSRALAGAGPSTDTQYF. The full variable domain, with the rest looked up from reference TRBV5-4 and TRBJ2-3, is ETGVTQSPTHLIKTRGQQVTLRCSSQSGHNTVSWYQQALGQGPQFIFQYYREEENGRGNFPPRFSGLQFPNYSSELNVNALELDDSALYLCASSRALAGAGPSTDTQYFGPGTRLTVL.

The rearrangement joins TRBV5-4 to TRBJ2-4; 11 bases fit TRBD2. J lost 7 bases, V lost 0 bases, and 3 bases had no gene match. Germline V gives CDR1 SGHNT, CDR2 YYREEE (reference sequence). The CDR3 spans 15 residues. CDR3 in amino acids: CASSLDASGGNIQYF. CDR3 in DNA: TGTGCCAGCAGCTTGGACGCTAGCGGGGGGAACATTCAGTACTTC.

J is TRBJ2-1 and V is TRBV5-4; 11 nucleotides align to TRBD2. CDR1 and CDR2 from the germline V gene are SGHNT and YYREEE (reference sequence). The V gene end was trimmed by 0 bases and the J gene end by 4 bases; junction bases not matched to a gene: 3. The CDR3 runs 16 residues. The CDR3 spells CASSLDPSGGYNEQFF. The DNA of the CDR3 is TGTGCCAGCAGCTTGGACCCTAGCGGGGGGTACAATGAGCAGTTCTTC.

This chain uses TRBV29-1 with TRBJ1-2; maybe TRBD1 (5 bases). Germline loops: CDR1 SQVTM, CDR2 ANQGSEA. V dropped 6 bases and J dropped 3 bases, with 17 bases sitting between them. This CDR3 is built from 14 residues. DNA for the CDR3: TGCAGCGTCACTCCGGGGACGGGAGACTATGGCTACACCTTC. This codes for CSVTPGTGDYGYTF.

This clone was found a few times. CDR3: CASSVDPSRRGNEQFF. The CDR3 nucleotides read TGTGCCAGCAGCGTAGATCCCAGCCGTAGGGGCAATGAGCAGTTCTTC. The rearrangement joins TRBV9 to TRBJ2-1; weak D call: TRBD1 (5 bases). The ends were cut back, 0 bases at V and 6 bases at J, with 16 bases in the middle. Germline V gene sequence: CDR1 SGDLS, CDR2 YYNGEE. The CDR3 consists of 16 residues.